This T cell receptor beta chain was documented in a study of T cell responses to AZD1222 COVID-19 vaccine. CDR1 MNHEY and CDR2 SVGAGI come from the germline V gene. The CDR3 totals 15 residues. V lost 8 bases, J lost 2 bases, and 16 bases lay in between. As to this clone: The antigen remains unidentified.

Assay used: immunoSEQ multiplex PCR; TCRdb lists only in-frame clones, some missing. The sample includes 150,000 to 200,000 clones, approximately 90% of them seen just once. Whole-study results and caveats: Mapped onto spike, vaccine-associated CD4 TCRs spanned it and were dominant at 160-218 and 743-854.

This receptor was taken from an adult who received the MenACWY meningococcal vaccine as a control. The sample here was peripheral blood, taken 28 days after the second dose of the MenACWY control vaccine. V usage is TRBV6-5 and J usage is TRBJ2-1; a possible D gene is TRBD1 (7 bases). The CDR3 region is CASATGGGPYNEQFF. The CDR3 DNA reads as TGTGCCAGCGCAACCGGAGGGGGCCCCTACAATGAGCAGTTCTTC.